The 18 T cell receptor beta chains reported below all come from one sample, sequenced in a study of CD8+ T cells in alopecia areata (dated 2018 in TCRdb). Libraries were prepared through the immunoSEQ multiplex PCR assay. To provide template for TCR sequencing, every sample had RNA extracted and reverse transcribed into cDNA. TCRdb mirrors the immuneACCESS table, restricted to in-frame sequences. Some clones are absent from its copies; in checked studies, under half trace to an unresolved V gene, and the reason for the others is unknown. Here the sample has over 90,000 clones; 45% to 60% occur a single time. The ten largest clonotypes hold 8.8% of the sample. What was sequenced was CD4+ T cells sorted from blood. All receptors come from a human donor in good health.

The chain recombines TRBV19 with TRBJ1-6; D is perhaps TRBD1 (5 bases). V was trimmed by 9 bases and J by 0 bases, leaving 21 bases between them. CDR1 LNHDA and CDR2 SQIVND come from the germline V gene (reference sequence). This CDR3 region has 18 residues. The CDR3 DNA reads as TGTGCCAGCCGTCCGGGACCTCTGAACCCCTCCTATAATTCACCCCTCCACTTT. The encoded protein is CASRPGPLNPSYNSPLHF.

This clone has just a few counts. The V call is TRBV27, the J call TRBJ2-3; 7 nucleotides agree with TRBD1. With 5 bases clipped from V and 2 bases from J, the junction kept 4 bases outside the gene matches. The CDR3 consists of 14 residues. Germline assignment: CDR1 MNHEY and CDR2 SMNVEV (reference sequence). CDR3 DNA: TGTGCCAGCAGTCCGGACAGGTCCACAGATACGCAGTATTTT. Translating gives CASSPDRSTDTQYF.

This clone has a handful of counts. CDR3 sequence (DNA): TGTGCCAGCAGCTTCAGGAGTGGGACAGGGTCCCAAGAGACCCAGTACTTC. Amino acid sequence: CASSFRSGTGSQETQYF. The chain recombines TRBV7-2 with TRBJ2-5; 9 bases match TRBD1. This CDR3 spans 17 amino acids. Per the germline V gene, CDR1 is SGHTA and CDR2 is FQGNSA. Trimming cost V 3 bases and J 1 base; bases outside gene matches: 9.

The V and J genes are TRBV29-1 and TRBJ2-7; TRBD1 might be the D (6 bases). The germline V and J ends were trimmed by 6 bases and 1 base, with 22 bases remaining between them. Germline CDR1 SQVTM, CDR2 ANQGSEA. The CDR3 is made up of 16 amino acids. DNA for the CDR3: TGCAGCGTCGCTAACCTACAGGGTTCCTTGTCCTACGAGCAGTACTTC. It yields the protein CSVANLQGSLSYEQYF.

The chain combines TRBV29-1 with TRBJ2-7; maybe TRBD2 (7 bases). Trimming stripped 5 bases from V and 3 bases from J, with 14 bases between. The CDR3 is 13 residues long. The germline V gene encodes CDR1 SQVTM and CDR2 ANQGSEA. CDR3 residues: CSVRLGGRYEQYF. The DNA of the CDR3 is TGCAGCGTTCGATTGGGGGGGCGCTACGAGCAGTACTTC.

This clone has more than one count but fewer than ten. The CDR3 DNA sequence: TGCGCCAGCAGCCTGGCGGGGACAGAGGGCCAAGAGACCCAGTACTTC. As protein: CASSLAGTEGQETQYF. This chain connects TRBV5-1 to TRBJ2-5, with D perhaps TRBD1 (7 bases). Germline values: CDR1 SGHRS, CDR2 YFSETQ. This CDR3 spans 16 amino acids. Trimming cost V 4 bases and J 1 base, with 17 bases left between them.

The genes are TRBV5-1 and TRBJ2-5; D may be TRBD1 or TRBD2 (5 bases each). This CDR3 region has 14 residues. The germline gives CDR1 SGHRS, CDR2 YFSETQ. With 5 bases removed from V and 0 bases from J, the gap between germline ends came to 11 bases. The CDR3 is CASRIGTYQETQYF. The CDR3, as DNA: TGCGCCAGCAGGATCGGGACGTACCAAGAGACCCAGTACTTC.

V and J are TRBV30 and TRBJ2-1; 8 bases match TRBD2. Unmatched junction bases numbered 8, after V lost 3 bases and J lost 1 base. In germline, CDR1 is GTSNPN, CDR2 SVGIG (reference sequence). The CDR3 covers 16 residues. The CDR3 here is CAWRRWAGGSYNEQFF. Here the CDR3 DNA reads TGTGCCTGGAGACGGTGGGCGGGGGGATCCTACAATGAGCAGTTCTTC.

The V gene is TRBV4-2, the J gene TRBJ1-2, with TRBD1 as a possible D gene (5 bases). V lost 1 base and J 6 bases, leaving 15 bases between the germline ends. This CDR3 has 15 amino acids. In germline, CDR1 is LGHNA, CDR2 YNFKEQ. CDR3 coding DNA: TGTGCCAGCAGCCAAGTATTCAGGGCTTCCGATGGCTACACCTTC. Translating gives CASSQVFRASDGYTF.

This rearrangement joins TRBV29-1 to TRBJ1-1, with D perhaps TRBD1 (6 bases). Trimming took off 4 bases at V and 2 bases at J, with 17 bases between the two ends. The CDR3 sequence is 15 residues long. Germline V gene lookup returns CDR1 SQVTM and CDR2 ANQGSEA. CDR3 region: CSVVGMGQANTEAFF. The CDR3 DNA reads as TGCAGCGTTGTGGGGATGGGACAAGCTAACACTGAAGCTTTCTTT.

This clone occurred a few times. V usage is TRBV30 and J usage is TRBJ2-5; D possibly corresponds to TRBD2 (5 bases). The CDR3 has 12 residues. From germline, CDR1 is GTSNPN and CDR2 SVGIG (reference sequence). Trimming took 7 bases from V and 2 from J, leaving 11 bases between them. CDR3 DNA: TGTGCCTACTCCCCGGGACAAGAGACCCAGTACTTC. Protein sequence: CAYSPGQETQYF.

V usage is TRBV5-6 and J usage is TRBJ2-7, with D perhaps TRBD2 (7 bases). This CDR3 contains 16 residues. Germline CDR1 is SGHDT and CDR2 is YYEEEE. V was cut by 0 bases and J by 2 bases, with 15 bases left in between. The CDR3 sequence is CASSLAGRGPPYEQYF. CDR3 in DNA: TGTGCCAGCAGCTTGGCCGGGCGGGGGCCCCCCTACGAGCAGTACTTC. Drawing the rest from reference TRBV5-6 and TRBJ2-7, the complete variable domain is DAGVTQSPTHLIKTRGQQVTLRCSPKSGHDTVSWYQQALGQGPQFIFQYYEEEERQRGNFPDRFSGHQFPNYSSELNVNALLLGDSALYLCASSLAGRGPPYEQYFGPGTRLTVT.

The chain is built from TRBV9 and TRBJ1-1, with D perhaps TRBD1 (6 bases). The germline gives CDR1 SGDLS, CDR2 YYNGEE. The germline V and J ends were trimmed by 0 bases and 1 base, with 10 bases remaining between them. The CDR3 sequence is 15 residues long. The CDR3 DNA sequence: TGTGCCAGCAGCGTAGCGTACAGGGCGAACACTGAAGCTTTCTTT. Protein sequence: CASSVAYRANTEAFF.

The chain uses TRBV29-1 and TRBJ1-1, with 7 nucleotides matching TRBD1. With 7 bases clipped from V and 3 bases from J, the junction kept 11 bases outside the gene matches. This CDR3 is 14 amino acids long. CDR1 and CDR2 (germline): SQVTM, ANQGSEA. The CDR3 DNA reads TGCAGCGCTGCCCCGCCGGGACAGCACACTGAAGCTTTCTTT. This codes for CSAAPPGQHTEAFF.

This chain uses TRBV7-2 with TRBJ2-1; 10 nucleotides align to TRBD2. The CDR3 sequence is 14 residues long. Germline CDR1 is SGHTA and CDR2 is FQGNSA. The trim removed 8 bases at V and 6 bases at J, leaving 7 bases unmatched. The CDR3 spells CASGSGGATNEQFF. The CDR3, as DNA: TGTGCCAGCGGCAGCGGGGGGGCGACCAATGAGCAGTTCTTC.

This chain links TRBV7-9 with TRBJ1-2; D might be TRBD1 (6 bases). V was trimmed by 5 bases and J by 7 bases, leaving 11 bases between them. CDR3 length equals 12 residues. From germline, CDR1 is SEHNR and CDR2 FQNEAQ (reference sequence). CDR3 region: CASSPQGFGYTF. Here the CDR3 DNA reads TGTGCCAGCAGCCCACAGGGCTTTGGCTACACCTTC. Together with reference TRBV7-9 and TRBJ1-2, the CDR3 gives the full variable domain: DTGVSQNPRHKITKRGQNVTFRCDPISEHNRLYWYRQTLGQGPEFLTYFQNEAQLEKSRLLSDRFSAERPKGSFSTLEIQRTEQGDSAMYLCASSPQGFGYTFGSGTRLTVV.

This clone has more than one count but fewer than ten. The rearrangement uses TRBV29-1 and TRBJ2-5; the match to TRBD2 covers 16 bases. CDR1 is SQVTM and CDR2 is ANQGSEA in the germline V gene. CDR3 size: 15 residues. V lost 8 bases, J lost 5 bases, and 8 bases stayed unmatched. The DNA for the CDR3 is TGCAGCATCGGGACTAGCGGGAGGGCTGGGGAGACCCAGTACTTC. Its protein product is CSIGTSGRAGETQYF.

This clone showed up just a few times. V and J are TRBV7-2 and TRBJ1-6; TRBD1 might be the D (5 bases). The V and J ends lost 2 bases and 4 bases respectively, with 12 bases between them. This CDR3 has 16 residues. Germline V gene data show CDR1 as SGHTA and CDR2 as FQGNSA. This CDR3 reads CASSLSGGTYNSPLHF. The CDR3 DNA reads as TGTGCCAGCAGCTTATCGGGGGGGACTTATAATTCACCCCTCCACTTT.